The T cell receptor (beta chain) described here comes from a study of CXCR3-negative and CXCR3-positive naive CD8 T cells. Germline CDR1 and CDR2: SEHNR and FQNEAQ (reference sequence). The CDR3 runs 15 residues. Carrying UMI labels, the TRB cDNA libraries were prepared through 5' RACE. TCRdb re-called the 5' RACE reads; one entry per CDR3 protein, DNA not given. The listing records more than 50,000 distinct CDR3 sequences. The chain combines TRBV7-9 with TRBJ2-1; lacking DNA, the TRBD2 call made by TCRdb goes unchecked. The TCR originated in a human donor in good health. Some clones in this sample may be carry-over from other donors' samples. Sequencing was carried out using naive CXCR3- CD8+ T cells from blood. The subset here: CD45RO-CCR7+CD27+CD95- naive CD8+ T cells lacking CXCR3 (TNR3-). This chain's CDR3 is CASSLGTSDYNEQFF.